This T cell receptor (beta chain) is from a study of CD8 T cells in Susac syndrome. Reverse transcription of about 0.5 to 1 ug RNA used random hexamers. An immunoSEQ multiplex PCR generated amplified TCR beta CDR3 products spanning 54 Vbeta and 13 Jbeta. In TCRdb, the immunoSEQ multiplex PCR reads were re-called with MiXCR into one record per CDR3 protein. The sample yields 130,000 to 150,000 distinct CDR3 sequences, less than 95% seen once. Controls matched for sex and age were healthy donors. Isolation of CD8+ and CD4+ T cells was performed negatively, whereas enrichment of TEMRA cells was done by FACS. The CDR3 consists of 13 residues. Germline CDR1 and CDR2: SEHNR and FQNEAQ (reference sequence). V was shortened by 3 bases and J by 2 bases, with 8 bases between the two germline ends.

Material for sequencing was CD4+ T cells from PBMCs. The V gene is TRBV7-9, the J gene TRBJ2-7; D gene uncertain. The source of this sequence is a human donor in good health. In DNA form, the CDR3 reads TGTGCCAGCAGCTTCTTCGGGCCCTACGAGCAGTACTTC. Translated: CASSFFGPYEQYF.